The sequence of this T cell receptor beta chain was determined in a study of blood T cell repertoires in COVID-19. At the level of the study: Sample material is recorded as cDNA or gDNA derived from T cells, B-cell-depleted T cells, or PBMCs.

This CDR3 spans 16 amino acids. Germline CDR1 is KGHSH and CDR2 is LQKENI. Trimming stripped 0 bases from V and 1 base from J, with 12 bases between. As processed by the authors: By means of reference gene primer amplification, nucleated cell counts were estimated. Clones were sequenced by immunoSEQ multiplex PCR, and TCRdb holds only the in-frame ones, with some missing. D and trimming were read from the DNA, whereas the V and J calls and clone size are those reported in that table. Found here are around 170,000 clones, about four fifths of them singletons; the top ten hold around 7%. This chain links TRBV18 with TRBJ1-1, with TRBD1 as a possible D gene (5 bases). Sequencing was carried out using peripheral blood. The clonotype comes from a man aged 65 to 79 with active or convalescent COVID-19. CDR3 region: CASSPPGSGRNTEAFF. The CDR3 DNA sequence: TGTGCCAGCTCACCACCGGGGTCAGGGCGGAACACTGAAGCTTTCTTT.